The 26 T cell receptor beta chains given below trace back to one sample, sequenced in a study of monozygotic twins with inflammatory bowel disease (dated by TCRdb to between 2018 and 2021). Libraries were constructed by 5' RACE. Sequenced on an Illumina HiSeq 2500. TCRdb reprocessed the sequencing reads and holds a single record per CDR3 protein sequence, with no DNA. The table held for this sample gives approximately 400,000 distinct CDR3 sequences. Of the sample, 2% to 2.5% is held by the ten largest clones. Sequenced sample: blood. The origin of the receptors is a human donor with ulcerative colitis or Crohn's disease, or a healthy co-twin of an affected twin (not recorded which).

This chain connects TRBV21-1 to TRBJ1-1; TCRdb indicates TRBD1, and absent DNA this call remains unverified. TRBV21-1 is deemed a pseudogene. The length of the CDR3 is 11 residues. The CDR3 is CASSRTVTAFF.

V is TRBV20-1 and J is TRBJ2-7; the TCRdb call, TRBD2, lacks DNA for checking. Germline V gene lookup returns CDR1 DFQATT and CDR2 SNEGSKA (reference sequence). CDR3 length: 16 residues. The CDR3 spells CSAGGLAGVSRNEQYF.

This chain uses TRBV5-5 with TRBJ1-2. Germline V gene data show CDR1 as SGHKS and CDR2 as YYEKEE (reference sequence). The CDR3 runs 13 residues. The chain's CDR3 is CASSSREGGSYTF.

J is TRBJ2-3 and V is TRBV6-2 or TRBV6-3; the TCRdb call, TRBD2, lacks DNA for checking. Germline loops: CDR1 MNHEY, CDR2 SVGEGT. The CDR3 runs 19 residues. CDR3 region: CASSYSPQLLATSTDTQYF.

CDR3 sequence reads: CASSPLSAWENTDAFF. This chain connects TRBV18 to TRBJ1-1. From germline, CDR1 is KGHSH and CDR2 LQKENI. The CDR3 contains 16 residues.

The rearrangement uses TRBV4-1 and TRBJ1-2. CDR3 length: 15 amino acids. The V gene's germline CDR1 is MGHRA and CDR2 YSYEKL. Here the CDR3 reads CASSQDSGLNYGYTF.

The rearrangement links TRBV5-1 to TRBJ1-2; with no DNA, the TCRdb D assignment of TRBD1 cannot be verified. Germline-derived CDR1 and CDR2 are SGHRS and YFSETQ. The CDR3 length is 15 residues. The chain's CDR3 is CASSLQGQGGDGYTF. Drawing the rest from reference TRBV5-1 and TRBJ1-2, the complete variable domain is KAGVTQTPRYLIKTRGQQVTLSCSPISGHRSVSWYQQTPGQGLQFLFEYFSETQRNKGNFPGRFSGRQFSNSRSEMNVSTLELGDSALYLCASSLQGQGGDGYTFGSGTRLTVV.

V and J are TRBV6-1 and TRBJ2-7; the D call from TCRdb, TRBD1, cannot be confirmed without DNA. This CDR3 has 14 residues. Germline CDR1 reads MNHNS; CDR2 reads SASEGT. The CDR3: CASSEQGSSYEQYF.

Here the CDR3 reads CASSRGGGRRNEQYF. This chain connects TRBV7-9 to TRBJ2-7; lacking DNA, the TRBD2 call made by TCRdb goes unchecked. Germline CDR1 reads SEHNR; CDR2 reads FQNEAQ (reference sequence). The CDR3 has 15 amino acids.

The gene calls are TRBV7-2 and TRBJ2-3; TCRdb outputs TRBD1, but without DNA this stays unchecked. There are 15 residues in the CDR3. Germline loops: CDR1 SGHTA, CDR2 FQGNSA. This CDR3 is CASSTTGTHLVTQYF.

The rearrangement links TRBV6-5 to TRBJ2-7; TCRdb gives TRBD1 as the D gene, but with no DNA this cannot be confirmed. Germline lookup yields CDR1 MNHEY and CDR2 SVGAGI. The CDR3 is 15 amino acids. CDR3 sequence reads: CASSLHRGPYYEQYF.

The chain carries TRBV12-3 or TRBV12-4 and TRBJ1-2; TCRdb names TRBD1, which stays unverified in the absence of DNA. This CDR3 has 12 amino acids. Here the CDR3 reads CASRQGNYGYTF.

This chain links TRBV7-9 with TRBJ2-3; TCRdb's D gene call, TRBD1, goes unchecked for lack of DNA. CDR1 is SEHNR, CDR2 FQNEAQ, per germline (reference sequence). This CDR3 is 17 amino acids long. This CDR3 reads CASSLAVGQGSTDTQYF.

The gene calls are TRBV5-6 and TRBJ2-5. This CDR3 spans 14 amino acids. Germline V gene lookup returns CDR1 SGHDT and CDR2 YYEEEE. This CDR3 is CASSSAGKQETQYF.

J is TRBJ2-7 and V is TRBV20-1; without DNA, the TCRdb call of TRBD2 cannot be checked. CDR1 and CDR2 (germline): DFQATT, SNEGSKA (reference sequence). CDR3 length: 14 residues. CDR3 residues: CSASLAGSSYEQYF.

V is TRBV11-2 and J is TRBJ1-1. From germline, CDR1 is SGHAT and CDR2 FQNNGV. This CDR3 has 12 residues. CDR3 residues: CASSSMAGRAFF.

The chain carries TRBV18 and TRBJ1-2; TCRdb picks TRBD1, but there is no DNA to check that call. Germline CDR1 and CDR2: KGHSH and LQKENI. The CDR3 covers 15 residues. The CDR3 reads CASSPMWGQDYGYTF.

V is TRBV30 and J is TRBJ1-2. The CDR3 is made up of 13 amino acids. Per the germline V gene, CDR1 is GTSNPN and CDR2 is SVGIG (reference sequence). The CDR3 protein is CAWSDGRSYGYTF.

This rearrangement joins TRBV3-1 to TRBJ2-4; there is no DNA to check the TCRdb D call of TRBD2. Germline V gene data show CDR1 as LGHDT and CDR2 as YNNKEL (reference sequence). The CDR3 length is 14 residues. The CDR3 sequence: CASSARDKQNIQYF.

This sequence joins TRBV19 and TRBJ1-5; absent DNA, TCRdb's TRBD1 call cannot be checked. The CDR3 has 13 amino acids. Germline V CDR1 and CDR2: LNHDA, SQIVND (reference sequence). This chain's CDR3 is CASSGLGGQPQHF.

The CDR3 sequence is CASSYEEGRTGELFF. The chain uses TRBV6-5 and TRBJ2-2; absent DNA, TCRdb's TRBD2 call cannot be checked. Germline CDR1 and CDR2: MNHEY and SVGAGI. The CDR3 sequence is 15 residues long.

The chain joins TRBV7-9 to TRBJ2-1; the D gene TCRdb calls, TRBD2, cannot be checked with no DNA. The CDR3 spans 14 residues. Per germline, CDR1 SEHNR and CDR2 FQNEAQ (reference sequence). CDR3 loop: CASSLATSSLEQFF. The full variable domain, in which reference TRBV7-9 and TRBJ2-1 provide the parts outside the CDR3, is DTGVSQNPRHKITKRGQNVTFRCDPISEHNRLYWYRQTLGQGPEFLTYFQNEAQLEKSRLLSDRFSAERPKGSFSTLEIQRTEQGDSAMYLCASSLATSSLEQFFGPGTRLTVL.

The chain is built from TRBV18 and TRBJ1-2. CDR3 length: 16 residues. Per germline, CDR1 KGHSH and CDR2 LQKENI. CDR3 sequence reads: CASSPLALAGDYGYTF.

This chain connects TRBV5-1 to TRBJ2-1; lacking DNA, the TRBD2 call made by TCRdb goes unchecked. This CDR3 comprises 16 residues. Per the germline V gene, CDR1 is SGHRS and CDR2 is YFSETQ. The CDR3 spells CASSLPGLAGANEQFF.

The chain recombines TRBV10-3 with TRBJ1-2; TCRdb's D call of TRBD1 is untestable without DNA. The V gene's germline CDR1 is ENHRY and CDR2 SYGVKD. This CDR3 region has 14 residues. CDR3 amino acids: CAISGQGSAYGYTF.

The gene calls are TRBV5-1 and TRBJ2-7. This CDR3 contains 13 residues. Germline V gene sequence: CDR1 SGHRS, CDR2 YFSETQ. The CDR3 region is CASSLSLGYEQYF.